These 10 T cell receptor beta chains share one sample of origin, sequenced in a study of blood T cell repertoires in COVID-19. Method: immunoSEQ multiplex PCR; TCRdb's copy keeps in-frame clones and lacks some. Of tens of thousands of clones in the sample, about 83% were seen once. The sample comprised peripheral blood. These receptors were taken from a woman at least 80 years old with acute or convalescent COVID-19.

The chain joins TRBV7-2 to TRBJ2-5; 9 bases map to TRBD2. CDR1 is SGHTA, CDR2 FQGNSA, per germline. The CDR3 consists of 16 residues. Unmatched junction bases numbered 4, after V lost 1 base and J lost 1 base. The CDR3 DNA is TGTGCCAGCAGCTTAGGGCGGGGGGGCGGCCAAGAGACCCAGTACTTC. It encodes CASSLGRGGGQETQYF.

The chain's CDR3 is CASSLTAGGYNEQFF. DNA of the CDR3: TGTGCCAGCAGCTTGACAGCGGGGGGATACAATGAGCAGTTCTTC. The gene calls are TRBV5-4 and TRBJ2-1; 9 bases align to TRBD2. CDR3 length: 15 residues. CDR1 and CDR2 from the germline V gene are SGHNT and YYREEE (reference sequence). Trimming took 1 base from V and 4 from J; bases not matched to a gene: 3.

In this sample, this clone turned up a few times. This sequence joins TRBV5-6 and TRBJ2-1; perhaps TRBD2 as D (5 bases). The V end was cut by 1 base, the J end by 4 bases, with 9 bases between. Germline V gives CDR1 SGHDT, CDR2 YYEEEE. This CDR3 is built from 14 residues. The CDR3 DNA reads as TGTGCCAGCAGCTTGAGGCTAGCTTACAATGAGCAGTTCTTC. This encodes CASSLRLAYNEQFF.

The rearrangement joins TRBV7-2 to TRBJ2-5; possibly TRBD1 for D (6 bases). The CDR3 loop spans 19 amino acids. Germline CDR1 is SGHTA and CDR2 is FQGNSA. V was cut by 4 bases and J by 5 bases, with 29 bases left in between. CDR3 in DNA: TGTGCCAGCAGCTCGTTACGCCCACAGGGAACCGTGCCCTCCGAGACCCAGTACTTC. Translating gives CASSSLRPQGTVPSETQYF.

The V call is TRBV7-2, the J call TRBJ2-1; 7 bases map to TRBD2. The length of the CDR3 is 15 residues. From germline, CDR1 is SGHTA and CDR2 FQGNSA. The V segment lost 6 bases and the J segment 4 bases; nucleotides outside the gene matches: 9. CDR3 DNA sequence: TGTGCCAGCAGGCCGACTAGCTACCCTTACAATGAGCAGTTCTTC. Protein product: CASRPTSYPYNEQFF.

The rearrangement links TRBV5-1 to TRBJ2-7; TRBD1 aligns across 7 bases. From germline, CDR1 is SGHRS and CDR2 YFSETQ. V was clipped by 4 bases and J by 6 bases; unmatched bases: 10. The CDR3 length is 14 residues. CDR3 in DNA: TGCGCCAGCAGCCCGGGACAGTTGGGTGGCGAGCAGTACTTC. Translated, it gives CASSPGQLGGEQYF.

The chain joins TRBV5-7 to TRBJ2-1; 7 positions agree with TRBD2. TRBV5-7 is reported as an ORF; its role is uncertain. The ends lost 7 bases at V and 8 bases at J; junction bases unmatched: 3. CDR3 length equals 11 residues. In DNA, the CDR3 is TGTGCCAGCCTTCGGGAGGATGAGCAGTTCTTC. Translated: CASLREDEQFF.

The CDR3 region has the DNA TGTGCCAGTTTGGACAGGGCCTATAACTATGGCTACACCTTC. Translating it yields CASLDRAYNYGYTF. The genes are TRBV2 and TRBJ1-2, with TRBD1 matching 8 bases. CDR3 size: 14 residues. The germline V gene encodes CDR1 SNHLY and CDR2 FYNNEI. Germline trimming cut 9 bases from V and 1 base from J; bases unmatched to any gene: 7.

The chain carries TRBV6-1 and TRBJ2-2; D is ambiguous. CDR1 and CDR2 (germline): MNHNS, SASEGT. This CDR3 spans 16 amino acids. V gave up 3 bases and J gave up 3 bases, with 14 bases separating them. In DNA form, the CDR3 reads TGTGCCAGCAGTGATTTGTGGTCTTCGGACACCGGGGAGCTGTTTTTT. Amino acid sequence: CASSDLWSSDTGELFF.

The chain couples TRBV7-9 to TRBJ2-4, with 13 nucleotides matching TRBD2. CDR1 is SEHNR and CDR2 is FQNEAQ in the germline V gene (reference sequence). The V segment lost 4 bases and the J segment 0 bases; nucleotides outside the gene matches: 3. The CDR3 is made up of 17 amino acids. CDR3 bases: TGTGCCAGCAGCTCGGGACTAGCGGGGATAGCCAAAAACATTCAGTACTTC. It is translated as CASSSGLAGIAKNIQYF. The full variable domain, rest sourced from reference TRBV7-9 and TRBJ2-4, is DTGVSQNPRHKITKRGQNVTFRCDPISEHNRLYWYRQTLGQGPEFLTYFQNEAQLEKSRLLSDRFSAERPKGSFSTLEIQRTEQGDSAMYLCASSSGLAGIAKNIQYFGAGTRLSVL.